The 24 T cell receptor beta chains given below trace back to one sample, sequenced in a study of blood T cells in healthy people across ages. Primed by a sample-barcoded 5' primer and a J-beta primer mix, a second PCR proceeded for about 7 to 11 cycles. MiXCR, applied by TCRdb to the 5' RACE reads, yields one record per CDR3 protein. Of around 1,600,000 distinct CDR3 sequences listed, less than 45% are singletons. The sample consisted of blood. The origin of the receptors is a woman younger than 30 in good health.

This chain uses TRBV7-3 with TRBJ1-3, with D maybe TRBD1 (6 bases). Germline values: CDR1 SGHTA, CDR2 FQGTGA. This CDR3 is 16 amino acids long. Trimming removed 6 bases at V and 0 bases at J, with 15 bases between. CDR3 loop: CASRRTTGGSGNTIYF. The CDR3 nucleotides read TGTGCCAGCAGACGCACGACAGGCGGCTCTGGAAACACCATATATTTT.

This chain joins TRBV5-1 and TRBJ2-3, with a weak D call TRBD2 (7 bases). This CDR3 comprises 15 residues. Germline V gene lookup returns CDR1 SGHRS and CDR2 YFSETQ. V was pared by 7 bases and J by 3 bases, with 18 bases between. The CDR3 reads CASSGGRGLTDTQYF. The CDR3 DNA sequence: TGCGCCAGCTCCGGGGGGAGGGGGTTAACAGATACGCAGTATTTT.

The CDR3, as DNA: TGCAGCGTTGATAGGACCCTTCCTACTAGCGGGGGGTACAATGAGCAGTTCTTC. It translates to CSVDRTLPTSGGYNEQFF. This chain joins TRBV29-1 and TRBJ2-1; 12 bases line up with TRBD2. J lost 4 bases, V lost 3 bases, and 13 bases had no gene match. This CDR3 spans 18 amino acids. Germline V lookup: CDR1 SQVTM, CDR2 ANQGSEA.

This clonotype was seen a few times. This chain uses TRBV27 with TRBJ1-5; no clear D gene. V was trimmed by 5 bases and J by 4 bases, leaving 12 bases between them. Germline V gene data show CDR1 as MNHEY and CDR2 as SMNVEV (reference sequence). This CDR3 is built from 14 residues. Here the CDR3 reads CASSPTPFNQPQHF. The CDR3 DNA sequence: TGTGCCAGCAGTCCTACCCCTTTTAATCAGCCCCAGCATTTT.

This clonotype turned up a few times. The chain uses TRBV6-1 and TRBJ1-2; 8 positions match TRBD1. Germline V gene lookup returns CDR1 MNHNS and CDR2 SASEGT. The CDR3 consists of 20 residues. Unmatched junction bases numbered 16, after V lost 0 bases and J lost 1 base. For the CDR3, the DNA is TGTGCCAGCAGTGAAGCCGGAAGTCGGGACAGGAGCCTCCTTAACTATGGCTACACCTTC. It translates to CASSEAGSRDRSLLNYGYTF.

The V and J genes are TRBV30 and TRBJ2-1; 9 bases map to TRBD2. The better agreement between TRBJ2-7 and the DNA end casts doubt on the J call. Germline assignment: CDR1 GTSNPN and CDR2 SVGIG (reference sequence). The CDR3 spans 16 residues. DNA of the CDR3: TGTGCCTGGACCCCTCGGGGCGGGGGGGCCTACAATGAGCAGTACTTC. Its protein product is CAWTPRGGGAYNEQYF.

The chain carries TRBV10-3 and TRBJ1-2, with 7 bases identical to TRBD1. The V gene end was trimmed by 0 bases and the J gene end by 7 bases; junction bases not matched to a gene: 11. The CDR3 covers 16 residues. Germline CDR1 reads ENHRY; CDR2 reads SYGVKD. Here the CDR3 reads CAISESQGSIEPGYTF. The CDR3 nucleotides are TGTGCCATCAGTGAGTCACAGGGGTCGATTGAGCCTGGCTACACCTTC.

The CDR3 DNA reads TGTGCCAGCAAAATAGCGGGAGGGGCGTACGAGCAGTACTTC. Amino acids: CASKIAGGAYEQYF. The V and J genes are TRBV6-2 or TRBV6-3 and TRBJ2-7, with 11 bases fitting TRBD2. The CDR3 extends over 14 amino acids. CDR1 MNHEY and CDR2 SVGEGT come from the germline V gene. V lost 7 bases, J lost 4 bases, and 6 bases stayed unmatched.

This clonotype occurred a few times. The rearrangement links TRBV20-1 to TRBJ2-5, with 11 bases fitting TRBD2. The germline V gene has CDR1 DFQATT and CDR2 SNEGSKA (reference sequence). Trimming at V came to 7 bases and at J to 0 bases, leaving 10 bases not matched to a gene. The CDR3 runs 16 residues. The CDR3 nucleotides read TGCAGTGGAGCAGGGACTAGCGGCCTGTACCAAGAGACCCAGTACTTC. Its translation: CSGAGTSGLYQETQYF.

The V call is TRBV6-2 or TRBV6-3, the J call TRBJ1-5; D unresolved. The V end was cut by 7 bases, the J end by 6 bases, with 13 bases between. CDR1 and CDR2 (germline): MNHEY, SVGEGT. The CDR3 contains 13 residues. CDR3 residues: CASTYSRVQPQHF. The CDR3 DNA sequence: TGTGCCAGCACATATTCACGGGTTCAGCCCCAGCATTTT.

This clonotype was picked up a small number of times. This chain uses TRBV12-3 or TRBV12-4 with TRBJ1-4; D is uncertain. The CDR3 covers 14 residues. V lost 3 bases to trimming and J lost 8 bases, with 13 bases between them. CDR3 bases: TGTGCCAGCAGTTTGACCACCCTGAGGGAAAAACTGTTTTTT. Encoded protein: CASSLTTLREKLFF.

The chain has TRBV2 and TRBJ2-3; D ambiguous. The V gene's germline CDR1 is SNHLY and CDR2 FYNNEI. V was shortened by 6 bases and J by 0 bases, with 10 bases between the two germline ends. This CDR3 region has 14 residues. The CDR3 nucleotides are TGTGCCAGCAGCGACGTAGCTAGCACAGATACGCAGTATTTT. It translates to CASSDVASTDTQYF. Full variable domain (outside the CDR3, taken from reference TRBV2 and TRBJ2-3): EPEVTQTPSHQVTQMGQEVILRCVPISNHLYFYWYRQILGQKVEFLVSFYNNEISEKSEIFDDQFSVERPDGSNFTLKIRSTKLEDSAMYFCASSDVASTDTQYFGPGTRLTVL.

This clonotype was picked up a small number of times. The gene calls are TRBV12-5 and TRBJ2-7; no firm D call. The germline CDR1 and CDR2 sequences are LGHNT and FRNRAP. The CDR3 totals 12 residues. Trimming shortened V by 2 bases and J by 6 bases, and 8 bases separated the two germline ends. The CDR3 is CASGLSQREQYF. CDR3 DNA: TGTGCTAGTGGTTTGAGCCAGCGCGAGCAGTACTTC.

This clonotype was picked up a small number of times. The chain recombines TRBV5-1 with TRBJ2-7; D not resolved. The V gene lost 1 base and the J gene lost 5 bases, with 4 bases spanning the gap. Germline CDR1 SGHRS, CDR2 YFSETQ. CDR3 length equals 11 residues. As DNA, the CDR3 is TGCGCCAGCAGCTTGCATGACGAGCAGTACTTC. This sequence encodes CASSLHDEQYF.

This clonotype was observed a handful of times. V gene TRBV7-2 combines with J gene TRBJ2-5; 10 bases align to TRBD2. Germline V gene data show CDR1 as SGHTA and CDR2 as FQGNSA. CDR3 size: 15 residues. Trimming cost V 4 bases and J 4 bases; bases outside gene matches: 6. CDR3 sequence reads: CASSSLSGRIETQYF. The CDR3 nucleotides are TGTGCCAGCAGCTCCCTTAGCGGGAGGATAGAGACCCAGTACTTC.

J is TRBJ2-4 and V is TRBV7-3; a possible D gene is TRBD2 (6 bases). The DNA end favors TRBJ2-7, so the J call may be wrong. The CDR3 is 14 residues long. CDR1 and CDR2 from the germline V gene are SGHTA and FQGTGA. The CDR3 region is CASSSKAGVYEQYF. In DNA, the CDR3 is TGTGCCAGCAGCTCAAAAGCGGGCGTCTACGAGCAGTACTTC.

The chain employs TRBV9 and TRBJ2-4; TRBD1 might be the D (6 bases). The J call may be wrong; the DNA end is better matched by TRBJ2-7. The CDR3 sequence is 14 residues long. Germline CDR1 and CDR2: SGDLS and YYNGEE. The CDR3 DNA sequence: TGTGCCAGCAGCGGCGGTGCAGGGGAGAACGAGCAGTACTTC. It codes for CASSGGAGENEQYF.

This sequence joins TRBV7-8 and TRBJ1-2; D unresolved. Per germline, CDR1 SGHVS and CDR2 FQNEAQ. The CDR3 extends over 14 amino acids. The germline V and J ends were trimmed by 1 base and 4 bases, with 10 bases remaining between them. This chain's CDR3 is CASSLGPDGYGYTF. The CDR3 DNA is TGTGCCAGCAGCTTAGGGCCCGACGGCTATGGCTACACCTTC.

The chain combines TRBV27 with TRBJ2-7; a possible D gene is TRBD2 (6 bases). This CDR3 contains 13 residues. V was clipped by 11 bases and J by 3 bases, with 17 bases between them. The germline CDR1 and CDR2 sequences are MNHEY and SMNVEV (reference sequence). CDR3 bases: TGTGCCTCCCGGGGTAGCGGAGGCTACGAGCAGTACTTC. The encoded protein is CASRGSGGYEQYF.

On this clonotype: At one end, the junction sequence differs from germline, possibly due to a read error. The chain carries TRBV5-1 and TRBJ2-7, with D perhaps TRBD1 or TRBD2 (5 bases each). CDR3 length: 15 residues. Germline V CDR1 and CDR2: SGHRS, YFSETQ. The CDR3 nucleotides read TGCCCCAGCAGCTTTAGGGGACCTAAAGACTACGAGCAGTACTTC. Amino acids: CPSSFRGPKDYEQYF.

This clonotype was recorded once. The chain combines TRBV27 with TRBJ2-1; TRBD2 might be the D (6 bases). This CDR3 is 12 amino acids long. V was pared by 9 bases and J by 3 bases, with 9 bases between. Germline CDR1 MNHEY, CDR2 SMNVEV (reference sequence). CDR3 protein: CASIGGYNEQFF. As DNA, the CDR3 is TGTGCCAGTATCGGGGGCTACAATGAGCAGTTCTTC.

This clonotype was observed a few times. V and J are TRBV4-1 and TRBJ1-5; D not certain. Germline loops: CDR1 MGHRA, CDR2 YSYEKL. The CDR3 loop spans 16 amino acids. V dropped 1 base and J dropped 0 bases, with 10 bases sitting between them. CDR3 in amino acids: CASSQGWQLSNQPQHF. The CDR3 DNA follows: TGCGCCAGCAGCCAAGGTTGGCAGCTTAGCAATCAGCCCCAGCATTTT.

This clonotype was counted only a few times. V gene TRBV12-5 combines with J gene TRBJ2-3; D is perhaps TRBD1 (6 bases). V dropped 2 bases and J dropped 0 bases, with 12 bases sitting between them. Germline CDR1 reads LGHNT; CDR2 reads FRNRAP. This CDR3 is built from 16 residues. The chain's CDR3 is CASGLSTGPSTDTQYF. The CDR3 region has the DNA TGTGCTAGTGGTTTGTCGACAGGACCCAGCACAGATACGCAGTATTTT.

The chain joins TRBV25-1 to TRBJ2-5; TRBD2 matches 9 bases. The CDR3 runs to 16 residues. Germline assignment: CDR1 MGHDK and CDR2 SYGVNS. The ends lost 1 base at V and 6 bases at J; junction bases unmatched: 9. The CDR3 loop reads CASSEWEREVAKTQYF. CDR3 DNA sequence: TGTGCCAGCAGTGAATGGGAGCGGGAGGTAGCTAAGACCCAGTACTTC.